The 11 T cell receptor beta chains below were found in one sample sequenced in a study of glioma-infiltrating T cells after dendritic cell vaccination. Method: immunoSEQ multiplex PCR; TCRdb's copy keeps in-frame clones and lacks some. The sample yields tens of thousands of clones, over 65% seen once. The sequencing here drew on blood, taken before dendritic cell vaccination. The receptors were sampled from a human donor with glioblastoma.

The gene calls are TRBV19 and TRBJ2-2, with D possibly matching TRBD1 (5 bases). This CDR3 comprises 13 residues. V lost 9 bases and J lost 3, with 11 bases in between. Germline-derived CDR1 and CDR2 are LNHDA and SQIVND (reference sequence). The CDR3: CASQDRYTGELFF. As DNA, the CDR3 is TGTGCCAGCCAAGACAGATACACCGGGGAGCTGTTTTTT.

V usage is TRBV19 and J usage is TRBJ2-3, with a tentative D call TRBD2 (5 bases). The V and J ends lost 8 bases and 1 base respectively, with 13 bases between them. The germline CDR1 and CDR2 sequences are LNHDA and SQIVND (reference sequence). CDR3 length: 14 amino acids. CDR3 nucleotides: TGTGCCAGTCCCCGAGGAGGAGGCACAGATACGCAGTATTTT. Translation gives CASPRGGGTDTQYF.

The rearrangement joins TRBV18 to TRBJ1-2; D uncertain. Per germline, CDR1 KGHSH and CDR2 LQKENI. The CDR3 extends over 14 amino acids. V lost 0 bases and J 4 bases, leaving 9 bases between the germline ends. CDR3 residues: CASSPPESGYGYTF. The CDR3 DNA reads TGTGCCAGCTCACCACCGGAGAGCGGCTATGGCTACACCTTC.

This rearrangement joins TRBV10-1 to TRBJ2-3; TRBD2 matches 9 bases. Germline V lookup: CDR1 WNHNN, CDR2 SYGVQD (reference sequence). The CDR3 contains 15 residues. V shed 2 bases, J shed 2 bases, and the junction held 2 bases outside the gene matches. CDR3 DNA: TGCGCCAGCAGTGAGGTAGCGGGAGACACAGATACGCAGTATTTT. Translating it yields CASSEVAGDTDTQYF.

The rearrangement uses TRBV5-1 and TRBJ2-1, with 9 bases matching TRBD2. V lost 0 bases, J lost 7 bases, and 8 bases stayed unmatched. Germline CDR1 and CDR2: SGHRS and YFSETQ. The CDR3 length is 16 residues. CDR3 in DNA: TGCGCCAGCAGCTTGGCCGGGACTAGCAAGAGTAATGAGCAGTTCTTC. Its protein product is CASSLAGTSKSNEQFF.

The chain employs TRBV10-1 and TRBJ2-2, with 8 bases matching TRBD2. From germline, CDR1 is WNHNN and CDR2 SYGVQD (reference sequence). CDR3 length equals 14 residues. Trimming removed 6 bases from V and 4 bases from J; junction bases left unmatched: 4. CDR3 residues: CASRREGGTGELFF. The CDR3 DNA follows: TGCGCCAGCAGACGGGAGGGCGGCACCGGGGAGCTGTTTTTT.

The gene calls are TRBV6-5 and TRBJ1-1; the D gene is possibly TRBD1 (6 bases). The CDR3 has 11 amino acids. The V gene lost 5 bases and the J gene lost 9 bases, with 10 bases spanning the gap. CDR1 is MNHEY and CDR2 is SVGAGI in the germline V gene. CDR3: CASSATGKAFF. The DNA of the CDR3 is TGTGCCAGCAGTGCTACAGGGAAAGCTTTCTTT.

This clone was seen a single time. J is TRBJ2-5 and V is TRBV6-6; TRBD1 aligns across 10 bases. With V trimmed by 4 bases and J by 2 bases, 4 bases remained unmatched. Looked up from germline, CDR1 is MNHNY and CDR2 is SVGAGI (reference sequence). The CDR3 is 15 amino acids. Written as DNA, the CDR3 is TGTGCCAGCAGTTCAACGGGACAGGGGCAAGAGACCCAGTACTTC. It translates to CASSSTGQGQETQYF.

J is TRBJ2-1 and V is TRBV4-1, with TRBD2 identical over 9 bases. V lost 4 bases and J lost 6; bases outside the gene matches: 7. The CDR3 has 15 residues. Germline assignment: CDR1 MGHRA and CDR2 YSYEKL. CDR3 DNA: TGCGCCAGCAGCCGGGGGCGGGAGGGGGTCAATGAGCAGTTCTTC. Translated: CASSRGREGVNEQFF.

This clone was found a few times. J is TRBJ1-3 and V is TRBV18; 9 bases are shared with TRBD1. Germline V lookup: CDR1 KGHSH, CDR2 LQKENI. This CDR3 comprises 16 residues. Unmatched junction bases numbered 3, after V lost 3 bases and J lost 0 bases. The CDR3 is CASSPQTGGSGNTIYF. The CDR3 nucleotides read TGTGCCAGCTCACCGCAGACAGGGGGCTCTGGAAACACCATATATTTT. The variable domain in full, completed from reference TRBV18 and TRBJ1-3, reads NAGVMQNPRHLVRRRGQEARLRCSPMKGHSHVYWYRQLPEEGLKFMVYLQKENIIDESGMPKERFSAEFPKEGPSILRIQQVVRGDSAAYFCASSPQTGGSGNTIYFGEGSWLTVV.

The chain employs TRBV30 and TRBJ1-5; TRBD1 might be the D (5 bases). The CDR3 consists of 13 residues. V lost 3 bases to trimming and J lost 5 bases, with 11 bases between them. Per germline, CDR1 GTSNPN and CDR2 SVGIG (reference sequence). The CDR3 nucleotides are TGTGCCTGGAGCGAACAGGCGGATCAGCCCCAGCATTTT. Encoded protein: CAWSEQADQPQHF.